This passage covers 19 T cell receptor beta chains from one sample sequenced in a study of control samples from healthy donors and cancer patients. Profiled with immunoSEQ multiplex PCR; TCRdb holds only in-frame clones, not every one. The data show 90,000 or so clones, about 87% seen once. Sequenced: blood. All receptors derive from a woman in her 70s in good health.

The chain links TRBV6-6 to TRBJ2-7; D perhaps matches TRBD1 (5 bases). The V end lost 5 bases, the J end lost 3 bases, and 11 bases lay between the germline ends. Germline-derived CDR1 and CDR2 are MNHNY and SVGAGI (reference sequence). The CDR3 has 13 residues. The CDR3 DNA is TGTGCCAGCAGTCCGCAGGGTTTCTACGAGCAGTACTTC. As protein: CASSPQGFYEQYF.

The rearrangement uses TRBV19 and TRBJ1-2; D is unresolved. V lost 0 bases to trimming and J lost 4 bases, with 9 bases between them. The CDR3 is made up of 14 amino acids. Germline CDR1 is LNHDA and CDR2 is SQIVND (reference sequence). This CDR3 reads CASSIDVTSYGYTF. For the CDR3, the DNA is TGTGCCAGTAGTATAGATGTGACCTCCTATGGCTACACCTTC.

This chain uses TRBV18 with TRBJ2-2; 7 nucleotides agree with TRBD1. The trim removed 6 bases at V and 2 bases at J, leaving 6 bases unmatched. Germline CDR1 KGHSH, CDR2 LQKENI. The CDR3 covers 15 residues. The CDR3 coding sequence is TGTGCCAGCTCCCCCCGGACAGGAAACACCGGGGAGCTGTTTTTT. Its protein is CASSPRTGNTGELFF.

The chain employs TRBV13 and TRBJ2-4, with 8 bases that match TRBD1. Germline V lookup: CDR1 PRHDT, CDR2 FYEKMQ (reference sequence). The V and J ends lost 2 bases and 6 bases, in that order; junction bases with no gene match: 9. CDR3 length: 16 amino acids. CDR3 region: CASSLRKQGVGNIQYF. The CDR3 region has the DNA TGTGCCAGCAGCTTAAGAAAACAGGGGGTTGGAAACATTCAGTACTTC.

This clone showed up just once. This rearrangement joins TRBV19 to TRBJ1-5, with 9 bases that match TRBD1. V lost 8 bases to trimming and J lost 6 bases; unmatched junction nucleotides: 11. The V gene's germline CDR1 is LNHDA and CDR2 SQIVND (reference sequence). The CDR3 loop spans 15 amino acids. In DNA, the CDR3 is TGTGCCAGTCGGGGGACAGGGCGGTGGAGTCAGCCCCAGCATTTT. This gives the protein CASRGTGRWSQPQHF.

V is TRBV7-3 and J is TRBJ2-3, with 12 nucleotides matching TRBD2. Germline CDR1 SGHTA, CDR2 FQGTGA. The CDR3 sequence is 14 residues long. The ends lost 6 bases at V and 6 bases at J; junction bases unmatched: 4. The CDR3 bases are TGTGCCAGCAGGAGAGGGACTAGCGGGGATACGCAGTATTTT. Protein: CASRRGTSGDTQYF.

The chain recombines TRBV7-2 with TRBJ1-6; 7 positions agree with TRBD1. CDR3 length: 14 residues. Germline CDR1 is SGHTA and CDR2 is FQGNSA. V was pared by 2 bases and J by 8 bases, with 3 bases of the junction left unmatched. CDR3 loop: CASSLKQGHSPLHF. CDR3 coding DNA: TGTGCCAGCAGCTTAAAACAGGGGCATTCACCCCTCCACTTT.

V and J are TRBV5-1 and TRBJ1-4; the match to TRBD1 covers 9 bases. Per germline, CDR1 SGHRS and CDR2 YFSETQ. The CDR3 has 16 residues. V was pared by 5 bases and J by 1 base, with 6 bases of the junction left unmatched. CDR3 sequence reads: CASREGTGQTNEKLFF. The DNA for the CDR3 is TGCGCCAGCAGAGAAGGGACAGGGCAAACTAATGAAAAACTGTTTTTT.

The CDR3 DNA reads TGTGCCAGCAGTTTTGGGTCACCAACCCTCTACAATGAGCAGTTCTTC. It translates to CASSFGSPTLYNEQFF. This chain joins TRBV28 and TRBJ2-1; D ambiguous. The CDR3 contains 16 residues. V lost 3 bases and J lost 3, with 15 bases in between. Germline CDR1 and CDR2: MDHEN and SYDVKM.

Written as DNA, the CDR3 is TGTGCCAGCAGCTTGGAGGGGAGGGAGAACTATGGCTACACCTTC. Translation gives CASSLEGRENYGYTF. The V gene is TRBV5-4, the J gene TRBJ1-2, with D tentatively TRBD1 (5 bases). There are 15 residues in the CDR3. V was cut by 0 bases and J by 2 bases, with 11 bases left in between. Germline loops: CDR1 SGHNT, CDR2 YYREEE (reference sequence).

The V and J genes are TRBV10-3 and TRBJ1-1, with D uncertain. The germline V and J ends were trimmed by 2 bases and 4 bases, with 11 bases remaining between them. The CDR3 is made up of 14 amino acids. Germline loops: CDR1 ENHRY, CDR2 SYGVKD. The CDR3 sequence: CAISEGLKSTEAFF. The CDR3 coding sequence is TGTGCCATCAGTGAGGGTCTCAAGAGCACTGAAGCTTTCTTT.

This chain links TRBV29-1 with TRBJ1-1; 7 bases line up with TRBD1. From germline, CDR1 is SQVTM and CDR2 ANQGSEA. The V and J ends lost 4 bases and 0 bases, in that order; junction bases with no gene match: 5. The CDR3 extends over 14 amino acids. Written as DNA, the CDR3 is TGCAGCGTTGCTGAGGGGGCGGTGAACACTGAAGCTTTCTTT. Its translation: CSVAEGAVNTEAFF.

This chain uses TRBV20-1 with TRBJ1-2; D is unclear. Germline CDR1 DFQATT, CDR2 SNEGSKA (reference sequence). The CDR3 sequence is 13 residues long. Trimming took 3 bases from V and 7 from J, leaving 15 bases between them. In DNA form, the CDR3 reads TGCAGTGCTAGTGTACCCCTTTCGATTGGCTACACCTTC. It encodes CSASVPLSIGYTF.

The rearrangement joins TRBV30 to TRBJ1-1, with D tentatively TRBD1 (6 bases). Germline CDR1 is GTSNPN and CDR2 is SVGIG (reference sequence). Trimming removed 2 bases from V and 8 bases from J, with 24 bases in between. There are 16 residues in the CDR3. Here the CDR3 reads CAWSPPGGAPTSEAFF. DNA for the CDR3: TGTGCCTGGAGTCCCCCCGGGGGCGCCCCTACTTCAGAAGCTTTCTTT.

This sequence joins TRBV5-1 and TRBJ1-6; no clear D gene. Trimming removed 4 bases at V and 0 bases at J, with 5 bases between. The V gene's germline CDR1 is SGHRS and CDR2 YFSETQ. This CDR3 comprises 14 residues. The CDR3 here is CASSLSSYNSPLHF. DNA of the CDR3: TGCGCCAGCAGCCTCAGCTCCTATAATTCACCCCTCCACTTT.

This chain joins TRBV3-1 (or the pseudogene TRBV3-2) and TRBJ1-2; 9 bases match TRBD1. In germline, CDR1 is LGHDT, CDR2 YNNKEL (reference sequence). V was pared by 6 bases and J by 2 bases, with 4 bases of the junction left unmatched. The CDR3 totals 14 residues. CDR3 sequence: CASRATGGNYGYTF. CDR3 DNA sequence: TGTGCCAGCAGAGCTACAGGGGGCAACTATGGCTACACCTTC.

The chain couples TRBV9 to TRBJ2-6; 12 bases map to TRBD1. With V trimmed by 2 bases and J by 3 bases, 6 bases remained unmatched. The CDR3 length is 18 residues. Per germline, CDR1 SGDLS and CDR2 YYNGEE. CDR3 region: CASSVSGQGASGANVLTF. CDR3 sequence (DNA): TGTGCCAGCAGCGTCTCGGGACAGGGGGCTAGTGGGGCCAACGTCCTGACTTTC.

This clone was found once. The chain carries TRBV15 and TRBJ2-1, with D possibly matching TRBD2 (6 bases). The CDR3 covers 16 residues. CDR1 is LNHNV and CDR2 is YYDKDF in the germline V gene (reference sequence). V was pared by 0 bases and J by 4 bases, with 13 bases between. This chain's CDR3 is CATSRDLVAGYNEQFF. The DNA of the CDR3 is TGTGCCACCAGCAGAGATTTAGTGGCGGGGTACAATGAGCAGTTCTTC.

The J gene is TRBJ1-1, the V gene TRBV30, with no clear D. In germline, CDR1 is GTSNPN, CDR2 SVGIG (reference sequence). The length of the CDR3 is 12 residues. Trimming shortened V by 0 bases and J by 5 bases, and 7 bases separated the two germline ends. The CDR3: CAWSVLVTEAFF. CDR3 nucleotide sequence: TGTGCCTGGAGTGTTTTGGTAACTGAAGCTTTCTTT.